This passage covers 18 T cell receptor beta chains from one sample sequenced in a study of shared clonotypes between healthy human individuals. Terminally differentiated effector memory CD45RA+ cells were left out of the naive CD8 fraction, which was CD45RO-negative and positively selected for CCR7. Clones were read by immunoSEQ multiplex PCR, and TCRdb kept only the in-frame ones, dropping some. Of around 1.9 million clones listed, around 93% are singletons. Sequences were obtained from naive CD8+ T cells from PBMCs. The receptors come from a man in his late teens or twenties in good health. Some clones in this sample may be carry-over from other donors' samples.

The chain is built from TRBV9 and TRBJ2-7; D is ambiguous. This CDR3 contains 13 residues. Trimming took 0 bases from V and 4 from J, leaving 8 bases between them. Germline values: CDR1 SGDLS, CDR2 YYNGEE. The CDR3 DNA is TGTGCCAGCAGCGTAGCGATGGATTACGAGCAGTACTTC. Translation: CASSVAMDYEQYF.

The genes are TRBV12-5 and TRBJ2-1; possibly TRBD2 for D (5 bases). CDR3 length: 14 residues. Trimming removed 1 base at V and 1 base at J, with 5 bases between. CDR1 LGHNT and CDR2 FRNRAP come from the germline V gene. The CDR3 DNA reads TGTGCTAGTGGTTTGGCGGGGTCCTACAATGAGCAGTTCTTC. Translated: CASGLAGSYNEQFF.

The chain links TRBV4-1 to TRBJ2-7, with 9 bases that match TRBD1. J was trimmed by 2 bases and V by 2 bases; bases with no gene match: 4. The CDR3 is made up of 15 amino acids. Germline V gene sequence: CDR1 MGHRA, CDR2 YSYEKL. The CDR3 region is CASSQTDRGPYEQYF. CDR3 DNA: TGCGCCAGCAGCCAAACGGACAGGGGACCCTACGAGCAGTACTTC.

This clone came up a few times. The V call is TRBV9, the J call TRBJ2-2; a weak D match, TRBD2 (6 bases). The germline CDR1 and CDR2 sequences are SGDLS and YYNGEE. V shed 6 bases and J shed 3 bases, with 15 bases lying between them. This CDR3 is 15 amino acids long. CDR3 amino acids: CASTPFREYTGELFF. CDR3 DNA sequence: TGTGCCAGCACCCCATTTCGGGAGTACACCGGGGAGCTGTTTTTT. Variable domain in full (rest from reference TRBV9 and TRBJ2-2): DSGVTQTPKHLITATGQRVTLRCSPRSGDLSVYWYQQSLDQGLQFLIQYYNGEERAKGNILERFSAQQFPDLHSELNLSSLELGDSALYFCASTPFREYTGELFFGEGSRLTVL.

The rearrangement uses TRBV6-5 and TRBJ2-7, with 7 bases matching TRBD1. This CDR3 contains 14 residues. Trimming removed 6 bases from V and 3 bases from J; junction bases left unmatched: 8. Per the germline V gene, CDR1 is MNHEY and CDR2 is SVGAGI. CDR3 DNA: TGTGCCAGCAGCCAAAGGACAGGTTTCTACGAGCAGTACTTC. Amino acid sequence: CASSQRTGFYEQYF.

The chain joins TRBV7-2 to TRBJ2-3, with D uncertain. The CDR3 consists of 15 residues. Deletions cut 2 bases from V and 0 bases from J, with 9 bases between. Germline V gene lookup returns CDR1 SGHTA and CDR2 FQGNSA. CDR3 coding DNA: TGTGCCAGCAGCTTATCGGGCCTTAGCACAGATACGCAGTATTTT. Translated: CASSLSGLSTDTQYF.

This chain connects TRBV28 to TRBJ1-5; 9 bases align to TRBD1. Germline-derived CDR1 and CDR2 are MDHEN and SYDVKM. The CDR3 totals 20 residues. The trim removed 6 bases at V and 0 bases at J, leaving 18 bases unmatched. The CDR3 is CASRPLFRDRAAYSNQPQHF. The CDR3 bases are TGTGCCAGCAGGCCCTTATTCCGGGACAGGGCAGCGTATAGCAATCAGCCCCAGCATTTT.

The chain couples TRBV27 to TRBJ2-1; D gene uncertain. Trimming removed 1 base from V and 4 bases from J, with 26 bases in between. Germline V lookup: CDR1 MNHEY, CDR2 SMNVEV (reference sequence). The CDR3 has 20 amino acids. The CDR3 sequence is CASSLFPLGVLKHSYNEQFF. CDR3 nucleotide sequence: TGTGCCAGCAGTTTATTTCCTTTGGGTGTGTTGAAACACTCGTACAATGAGCAGTTCTTC.

This rearrangement joins TRBV6-5 to TRBJ2-7; the D is unclear. This CDR3 is built from 12 residues. Germline CDR1 reads MNHEY; CDR2 reads SVGAGI. Trimming removed 8 bases at V and 0 bases at J, with 8 bases between. CDR3: CASQDSSYEQYF. CDR3 coding DNA: TGTGCCAGCCAGGATAGCTCCTACGAGCAGTACTTC.

The gene calls are TRBV6-1 and TRBJ2-7; the D gene is possibly TRBD2 (6 bases). The V and J ends lost 3 bases and 2 bases respectively, with 11 bases between them. The germline V gene encodes CDR1 MNHNS and CDR2 SASEGT. The CDR3 spans 14 residues. In DNA form, the CDR3 reads TGTGCCAGCAGTGACATGACTAGTGCCTACGAGCAGTACTTC. Protein sequence: CASSDMTSAYEQYF.

Turning to this clone: One junction end does not reproduce the germline sequence, and a read error may be involved. The rearrangement joins TRBV29-1 to TRBJ2-7; D is perhaps TRBD1 (5 bases). The CDR3 runs to 14 residues. The V gene's germline CDR1 is SQVTM and CDR2 ANQGSEA. For the CDR3, the DNA is TGCAGCGTTGAAGGAGTCGAAGGGGCGTACGGGCAGTACTTC. This translates into CSVEGVEGAYGQYF.

The rearrangement links TRBV9 to TRBJ2-7; 7 bases fit TRBD1. CDR3 length equals 13 residues. Germline V lookup: CDR1 SGDLS, CDR2 YYNGEE. Trimming removed 5 bases from V and 0 bases from J; junction bases left unmatched: 2. The CDR3 sequence: CASSGTASYEQYF. The CDR3 DNA follows: TGTGCCAGCAGTGGGACAGCCTCCTACGAGCAGTACTTC.

The gene calls are TRBV29-1 and TRBJ2-7; the D is unclear. The CDR3 totals 12 residues. Per the germline V gene, CDR1 is SQVTM and CDR2 is ANQGSEA. V was trimmed by 7 bases and J by 3 bases, leaving 13 bases between them. The CDR3 spells CSGGEVGYEQYF. DNA for the CDR3: TGCAGCGGAGGCGAGGTGGGCTACGAGCAGTACTTC.

The V gene is TRBV27, the J gene TRBJ2-3, with D perhaps being TRBD1 or TRBD2 (6 bases each). The ends were cut back, 4 bases at V and 7 bases at J, with 18 bases in the middle. Germline CDR1 reads MNHEY; CDR2 reads SMNVEV (reference sequence). The CDR3 has 15 amino acids. CDR3 loop: CASSWGGWGANTQYF. The CDR3 DNA follows: TGTGCCAGCAGTTGGGGTGGTTGGGGGGCGAATACGCAGTATTTT.

The chain couples TRBV14 to TRBJ1-1; D is ambiguous. V was clipped by 1 base and J by 3 bases, with 18 bases between them. The CDR3 has 17 amino acids. Germline CDR1 reads SGHDN; CDR2 reads FVKESK. The CDR3 DNA sequence: TGTGCCAGCAGCCAAGGTCCGAGTATCGTACGGGACACTGAAGCTTTCTTT. Protein: CASSQGPSIVRDTEAFF. Full variable domain (remainder filled in from reference TRBV14 and TRBJ1-1): EAGVTQFPSHSVIEKGQTVTLRCDPISGHDNLYWYRRVMGKEIKFLLHFVKESKQDESGMPNNRFLAERTGGTYSTLKVQPAELEDSGVYFCASSQGPSIVRDTEAFFGQGTRLTVV.

This clone was observed a single time. This chain links TRBV27 with TRBJ1-5, with 8 bases matching TRBD1. Germline assignment: CDR1 MNHEY and CDR2 SMNVEV (reference sequence). V shed 6 bases and J 4 bases; nucleotides not matched to a gene: 8. This CDR3 is built from 15 residues. The CDR3 here is CASRERQGMNQPQHF. The CDR3 region has the DNA TGTGCCAGCAGGGAGCGACAGGGGATGAATCAGCCCCAGCATTTT.

The chain carries TRBV28 and TRBJ2-7; D may match TRBD1 or TRBD2 (5 bases each). The CDR3 spans 15 residues. Trimming took off 5 bases at V and 1 base at J, with 15 bases between the two ends. Germline V CDR1 and CDR2: MDHEN, SYDVKM. The CDR3 sequence is CASSPPGTESYEQYF. For the CDR3, the DNA is TGTGCCAGCAGTCCGCCCGGGACGGAGTCCTACGAGCAGTACTTC.

V usage is TRBV28 and J usage is TRBJ2-1, with D maybe TRBD2 (6 bases). V was clipped by 3 bases and J by 4 bases, with 16 bases between them. The germline V gene has CDR1 MDHEN and CDR2 SYDVKM. This CDR3 contains 16 residues. CDR3 residues: CASSFGPRELYNEQFF. CDR3 in DNA: TGTGCCAGCAGTTTCGGCCCTCGGGAGCTATACAATGAGCAGTTCTTC. Looking up the rest from reference TRBV28 and TRBJ2-1 gives the full variable domain: DVKVTQSSRYLVKRTGEKVFLECVQDMDHENMFWYRQDPGLGLRLIYFSYDVKMKEKGDIPEGYSVSREKKERFSLILESASTNQTSMYLCASSFGPRELYNEQFFGPGTRLTVL.